A selection of T cell receptor beta chains follows, all from one sample in a study of T cells in Graves' hyperthyroidism and ophthalmopathy. TCRdb reanalysed the multiplex PCR reads using MiXCR and keeps one entry per CDR3 protein. The sample gives hundreds of thousands of distinct CDR3 sequences, less than 25% of which show up once; under 35% is in the top ten. Sequenced sample: blood. These receptors originate from a young man with Graves' ophthalmopathy. Both conserved end residues are part of each CDR3. Each record gives: J gene, V gene, D gene, clone size, CDR3 protein, CDR3 DNA. The D gene is left open where the match is weak. Rows give clone size only sometimes, using once, few, many, or a class for an expanded clone.

>TRBJ1-1|TRBV27|TRBD1|many
CASRPGQGMGTEAFF
TGTGCCAGCAGACCGGGACAGGGGATGGGCACTGAAGCTTTCTTT
>TRBJ2-2|TRBV29-1|.|few
CSVVGNTGELFF
TGCAGCGTTGTGGGGAACACCGGGGAGCTGTTTTTT
>TRBJ1-1|TRBV30|TRBD1|many
CAWSGWTGGDTEAFF
TGTGCCTGGAGTGGTTGGACAGGAGGGGACACTGAAGCTTTCTTT
>TRBJ1-6|TRBV15|.|.
CATSTGGWDSPLHF
TGTGCCACCAGCACGGGGGGGTGGGATTCACCCCTCCACTTT
>TRBJ1-1|TRBV6-5|.|few
CASSYSDFTEAFF
TGTGCCAGCAGTTACTCCGATTTCACTGAAGCTTTCTTT
>TRBJ2-1|TRBV6-1|.|few
CASRRDSYNEQFF
TGTGCCAGCAGGCGGGATTCCTACAATGAGCAGTTCTTC
>TRBJ2-5|TRBV12-3/TRBV12-4|TRBD1|many
CASSSGQGSQETQYF
TGTGCCAGCAGTTCCGGACAGGGTTCCCAAGAGACCCAGTACTTC
>TRBJ2-5|TRBV18|.|few
CASSPAGVEETQYF
TGTGCCAGCTCACCGGCCGGGGTGGAAGAGACCCAGTACTTC
>TRBJ1-1|TRBV6-1|.|many
CASRDRGGGNTEAFF
TGTGCCAGCAGGGACAGAGGAGGGGGTAACACTGAAGCTTTCTTT
>TRBJ2-7|TRBV29-1|TRBD1|many
CSVDRTGSYEQYF
TGCAGCGTTGATAGGACAGGGTCCTACGAGCAGTACTTC